This T cell receptor (beta chain) emerged from a study of response to subunit inactivated influenza vaccine. This CDR3 comprises 15 residues. The ends were cut back, 5 bases at V and 5 bases at J, with 13 bases in the middle. CDR1 and CDR2 from the germline V gene are MNHEY and SMNVEV (reference sequence). Each CDR3 protein is one row after TCRdb ran MiXCR on the RT-PCR reads. This table holds roughly 540,000 distinct CDR3 sequences, roughly a quarter found once. The sample also formed part of further work on T cells expressing NK-cell markers. That study adds: A 5'RACE template switching approach incorporating UMIs was used to make TCR beta cDNA.

Here the sequenced sample was CD4+ T cells sorted from PBMCs, taken less than 13 days after vaccination. The TCR comes from a man aged 45-65 years who received an inactivated influenza vaccine. The chain is built from TRBV27 and TRBJ1-6; D uncertain. The CDR3 loop is CASSRNSRNNSPLHF. CDR3 DNA sequence: TGTGCCAGCAGTAGGAACTCTCGAAATAATTCACCCCTCCACTTT.